Shown below are 25 T cell receptor beta chains from a single sample sequenced in a study of T cell clonality in common variable immunodeficiency. Study findings and constraints: In common variable immunodeficiency, TCR beta chains reportedly carried fewer deletions and N-nucleotide insertions.

Sequencing was performed with immunoSEQ multiplex PCR; in TCRdb, only in-frame clones are kept and a portion is missing. The sample shows 16,000 or so clones, none of them appearing just once. Their cognate antigens are unknown. Sequences were obtained from peripheral blood mononuclear cells. Receptors originate from a human donor with common variable immunodeficiency.

Concerning this clone: The CDR3 is cut off 3 residues early in the read; its end comes from the germline J gene. This chain links TRBV7-2 with TRBJ2-5; maybe TRBD1 (5 bases). This CDR3 is 15 amino acids long. With 5 bases removed from V and 7 bases from J, the gap between germline ends came to 20 bases. From germline, CDR1 is SGHTA and CDR2 FQGNSA. The CDR3 DNA, read in part, is TGTGCCAGCAGCACAACGACAGACCCCAGTGCGACC. Translation gives CASSTTTDPSAT. The whole CDR3 protein is CASSTTTDPSATQYF.

This clone was observed a handful of times. The DNA ends 3 residues before the CDR3 does, and the rest of the CDR3 is filled in from the germline J gene. V is TRBV6-2 or TRBV6-3 and J is TRBJ2-7; weak D call: TRBD1 (6 bases). The length of the CDR3 is 15 residues. The ends were cut back, 2 bases at V and 6 bases at J, with 17 bases in the middle. CDR1 is MNHEY, CDR2 SVGEGT, per germline. Incomplete CDR3 DNA: TGTGCCAGCAGTTACGGATTTAGGGGACAACTCGAG. It yields the protein CASSYGFRGQLE. The entire CDR3 protein is CASSYGFRGQLEQYF.

This clone showed up just a few times. CDR3 residues: CASTSEEDRWGQPQHF. CDR3 DNA (partial): TGTGCCAGTACGTCAGAGGAGGACCGGTGGGGCCAGCCC. This chain uses TRBV19 with TRBJ1-5; a weak D match, TRBD1 (5 bases). Read coverage stops 3 residues before the CDR3 terminus; the germline J gene supplies the remainder. Germline CDR1 is LNHDA and CDR2 is SQIVND (reference sequence). V was pared by 7 bases and J by 7 bases, with 23 bases between. The CDR3 loop spans 16 amino acids.

Points on this clone: A read error may account for a junction end that differs from germline. The CDR3 goes on 3 residues after the read ends, and that part is filled in from the germline J gene. This chain joins TRBV18 and TRBJ2-7, with D unresolved. Germline values: CDR1 KGHSH, CDR2 LQKENI. The CDR3 is made up of 11 amino acids. The CDR3 protein is CASAPSDEQYF. Incomplete CDR3 DNA: TGTGCCAGCGCACCTTCAGACGAG. Combining the CDR3 with reference TRBV18 and TRBJ2-7 gives the whole variable domain NAGVMQNPRHLVRRRGQEARLRCSPMKGHSHVYWYRQLPEEGLKFMVYLQKENIIDESGMPKERFSAEFPKEGPSILRIQQVVRGDSAAYFCASAPSDEQYFGPGTRLTVT.

This clone is medium-sized (0.01 to 0.1%). The read terminates 3 residues before the CDR3 end, so the remaining end is supplied by the germline J gene. This rearrangement joins TRBV9 to TRBJ2-3; 7 bases are shared with TRBD1. Per the germline V gene, CDR1 is SGDLS and CDR2 is YYNGEE. J lost 0 bases, V lost 3 bases, and 7 bases had no gene match. The CDR3 has 16 amino acids. The CDR3: CASSAGTVRSTDTQYF. The CDR3 bases that were read are TGTGCCAGCAGCGCGGGGACAGTGCGTAGCACAGATACG. Full variable domain (outside the CDR3, taken from reference TRBV9 and TRBJ2-3): DSGVTQTPKHLITATGQRVTLRCSPRSGDLSVYWYQQSLDQGLQFLIQYYNGEERAKGNILERFSAQQFPDLHSELNLSSLELGDSALYFCASSAGTVRSTDTQYFGPGTRLTVL.

Turning to this clone: The sequenced fragment ends 3 residues before the CDR3 boundary, so the rest is inferred from the germline J gene. The genes are TRBV2 and TRBJ2-3; D gene ambiguous. Per the germline V gene, CDR1 is SNHLY and CDR2 is FYNNEI. Trimming shortened V by 5 bases and J by 2 bases, and 14 bases separated the two germline ends. The CDR3 has 15 residues. CDR3 sequence: CASSRTEYPTDTQYF. Incomplete CDR3 DNA: TGTGCCAGCAGTCGAACAGAGTACCCCACAGATACG.

This clone was observed a few times. With the read ending 3 residues before the CDR3 end, the germline J gene is used to fill in that end. The V gene is TRBV6-2 or TRBV6-3, the J gene TRBJ1-1, with D possibly TRBD1 on 6 matching bases. Germline V gene lookup returns CDR1 MNHEY and CDR2 SVGEGT. CDR3 length equals 14 residues. The CDR3 loop is CASSYGGARSKAFF. Incomplete CDR3 DNA: TGTGCCAGCAGTTACGGGGGGGCCAGGTCGAAG.

About this clone: Coverage ceases 3 residues before the CDR3 finishes, and the germline J gene fills in the end. V is TRBV2 and J is TRBJ1-5; 9 bases fit TRBD1. Germline trimming cut 10 bases from V and 4 bases from J; bases unmatched to any gene: 2. Germline values: CDR1 SNHLY, CDR2 FYNNEI. CDR3 length: 12 residues. Incomplete CDR3 DNA: TGTGCCACAGGACAGGGGAATCAGCCC. Its translation is CATGQGNQP. The whole CDR3 protein is CATGQGNQPQHF. Variable domain in full (rest from reference TRBV2 and TRBJ1-5): EPEVTQTPSHQVTQMGQEVILRCVPISNHLYFYWYRQILGQKVEFLVSFYNNEISEKSEIFDDQFSVERPDGSNFTLKIRSTKLEDSAMYFCATGQGNQPQHFGDGTRLSIL.

Comments on this clone: The read terminates 3 residues before the CDR3 end, so the remaining end is supplied by the germline J gene. The rearrangement joins TRBV18 to TRBJ2-3; D is undetermined. V was shortened by 0 bases and J by 4 bases, with 5 bases between the two germline ends. The CDR3 sequence is 13 residues long. CDR1 and CDR2 from the germline V gene are KGHSH and LQKENI. The DNA read from the CDR3 is TGTGCCAGCTCACCACCGGGCGCAGATACG. It specifies CASSPPGADT. The full CDR3 sequence reads CASSPPGADTQYF.

By share, this clone counts as medium-sized. The observed sequence ends 3 residues before the CDR3 terminus, with the missing tail filled in from the germline J gene. The chain employs TRBV29-1 and TRBJ1-1; perhaps TRBD1 as D (6 bases). This CDR3 spans 14 amino acids. The V end was cut by 4 bases, the J end by 0 bases, with 12 bases between. Germline assignment: CDR1 SQVTM and CDR2 ANQGSEA. CDR3 DNA (partial): TGCAGCGTTGTTCAGGGGTCTATGAACACTGAA. Translating it yields CSVVQGSMNTE. The CDR3 as a whole reads CSVVQGSMNTEAFF.

Remarks on this clone: The read gets to within 3 residues of the CDR3 end, and the germline J gene fills in the rest. The chain is built from TRBV7-3 and TRBJ1-2; perhaps TRBD1 as D (6 bases). The V and J ends lost 2 bases and 3 bases respectively, with 16 bases between them. The CDR3 loop spans 16 amino acids. The germline gives CDR1 SGHTA, CDR2 FQGTGA. CDR3 DNA (partial): TGTGCCAGCAGCTTACACGGCAGGGGCGGGTACTATGGC. Translated, it gives CASSLHGRGGYYG. In full, the CDR3 reads CASSLHGRGGYYGYTF.

This clone showed up just a few times. The CDR3 is cut off 3 residues early in the read; its end comes from the germline J gene. The rearrangement joins TRBV20-1 to TRBJ2-7, with a weak D call TRBD1 (6 bases). The CDR3 is made up of 13 amino acids. V was clipped by 6 bases and J by 0 bases, with 12 bases between them. Germline V gene data show CDR1 as DFQATT and CDR2 as SNEGSKA (reference sequence). The part of the CDR3 DNA that was read is TGCAGTGCCACGGGACAAGTCTCCTACGAG. It translates to CSATGQVSYE. The whole CDR3 sequence reads CSATGQVSYEQYF.

This clone was seen at least ten times. Read sequence stops 3 residues before the CDR3 end, and the germline J gene provides the missing end. The chain couples TRBV19 to TRBJ1-1; 10 bases line up with TRBD1. Trimming removed 5 bases from V and 4 bases from J; junction bases left unmatched: 7. Germline lookup yields CDR1 LNHDA and CDR2 SQIVND (reference sequence). The CDR3 is made up of 15 amino acids. CDR3 DNA (partial): TGTGCCAGTAGTCCGACAGGGGGCGCTTTCACTGAA. This translates into CASSPTGGAFTE. The full CDR3 reads CASSPTGGAFTEAFF. The entire variable domain, with the rest obtained from reference TRBV19 and TRBJ1-1, is as follows: DGGITQSPKYLFRKEGQNVTLSCEQNLNHDAMYWYRQDPGQGLRLIYYSQIVNDFQKGDIAEGYSVSREKKESFPLTVTSAQKNPTAFYLCASSPTGGAFTEAFFGQGTRLTVV.

This clone has only a few counts. The read gets to within 3 residues of the CDR3 end, and the germline J gene fills in the rest. The rearrangement links TRBV30 to TRBJ1-1; D is ambiguous. The CDR3 consists of 13 residues. V was shortened by 2 bases and J by 1 base, with 8 bases between the two germline ends. Germline assignment: CDR1 GTSNPN and CDR2 SVGIG (reference sequence). The CDR3 bases that were read are TGTGCCTGGAGTTCTCACACGAACACTGAA. This gives the protein CAWSSHTNTE. The entire CDR3 sequence reads CAWSSHTNTEAFF.

About this clone itself: The CDR3 is cut off 3 residues early in the read; its end comes from the germline J gene. V usage is TRBV6-1 and J usage is TRBJ2-6; 7 nucleotides align to TRBD1. Germline loops: CDR1 MNHNS, CDR2 SASEGT. This CDR3 spans 12 amino acids. The CDR3 sequence: CASSARQGLLTF. CDR3 DNA (partial): TGTGCCAGCAGTGCCAGACAGGGCCTC.

By sample share, this clone is medium-sized. The sequenced fragment ends 3 residues before the CDR3 boundary, so the rest is inferred from the germline J gene. The chain couples TRBV12-3 or TRBV12-4 to TRBJ1-1; the match to TRBD1 covers 10 bases. V gave up 3 bases and J gave up 6 bases; unmatched junction bases: 7. The CDR3 has 15 residues. CDR3 region: CASSFVTGGRSEAFF. The covered CDR3 bases are TGTGCCAGCAGTTTTGTGACAGGGGGCAGGTCTGAA.

Of note for this clone: The read stops 3 residues short of the end of the CDR3; the missing end is completed from the germline J gene. V and J are TRBV7-2 and TRBJ2-7; 12 nucleotides match TRBD2. This CDR3 spans 16 amino acids. Germline loops: CDR1 SGHTA, CDR2 FQGNSA. V shed 0 bases and J 3 bases; nucleotides not matched to a gene: 3. The CDR3 protein is CASSLALAGGNYEQYF. The part of the CDR3 DNA that was read is TGTGCCAGCAGCTTAGCGCTAGCGGGGGGGAACTACGAG.

By share, this clone ranks as medium-sized. The observed sequence ends 3 residues before the CDR3 terminus, with the missing tail filled in from the germline J gene. The J gene is TRBJ2-5, the V gene TRBV14; 7 positions match TRBD1. CDR3 length: 17 amino acids. V shed 4 bases and J 2 bases; nucleotides not matched to a gene: 13. Germline V lookup: CDR1 SGHDN, CDR2 FVKESK. The CDR3 region is CASSLYRGLGFQETQYF. The covered CDR3 bases are TGTGCCAGCAGCCTCTACAGGGGTTTGGGTTTTCAAGAGACC.

Turning to this clone: The read falls 3 residues short of the CDR3 end, and the missing part is taken from the germline J gene. The chain employs TRBV7-6 and TRBJ1-5, with a weak D call TRBD1 (5 bases). Trimming left V 10 bases short and J 7 bases short, with 17 bases between. CDR3 size: 13 residues. Per germline, CDR1 SGHVS and CDR2 FNYEAQ. CDR3 DNA (partial): TGTGCCACCTCGGTAAGGGGCGGACAGCCC. Its translation is CATSVRGGQP. The full-length CDR3 reads as CATSVRGGQPQHF.

Concerning this clone itself: The read ends 3 residues shy of where the CDR3 ends; the end is completed using the germline J gene. The chain has TRBV7-2 and TRBJ2-3; 10 bases fit TRBD2. The CDR3 is 15 residues long. CDR1 SGHTA and CDR2 FQGNSA come from the germline V gene. V trimming: 3 bases; J trimming: 2 bases; junction bases outside the gene matches: 2. The CDR3 is CASSFLAGDTDTQYF. The CDR3 bases that were read are TGTGCCAGCAGCTTCCTAGCGGGGGACACAGATACG.

In this sample, this clone turned up many times. The CDR3 is cut off 3 residues early in the read; its end comes from the germline J gene. The chain has TRBV11-2 and TRBJ1-6; D is perhaps TRBD1 (6 bases). The CDR3 has 13 amino acids. The germline V gene encodes CDR1 SGHAT and CDR2 FQNNGV. V lost 1 base and J 12 bases, leaving 10 bases between the germline ends. CDR3 DNA, as far as it was read: TGTGCCAGCAGCTTAGGGGGGCGACAACCC. It specifies CASSLGGRQP. The whole CDR3 reads CASSLGGRQPLHF.

This clone was found many times. Here the CDR3 reads CASSVSGFDGELFF. The part of the CDR3 DNA that was read is TGTGCCAGCAGTGTCTCAGGGTTTGACGGGGAG. This chain links TRBV2 with TRBJ2-2; D perhaps matches TRBD1 (5 bases). The missing CDR3 end, 3 residues past where the read stops, is filled in from the germline J gene. CDR3 length equals 14 residues. V lost 4 bases, J lost 7 bases, and 13 bases lay in between. Germline V gene data show CDR1 as SNHLY and CDR2 as FYNNEI.

This clone was recorded many times. Read data end 3 residues before the CDR3 end; the end is taken from the germline J gene. This chain links TRBV19 with TRBJ2-1; 8 positions match TRBD1. The J segment lost 0 bases and the V segment lost 7 bases, leaving 2 bases of the junction unmatched. CDR1 and CDR2 (germline): LNHDA, SQIVND (reference sequence). The CDR3 is 14 amino acids. Partial CDR3 DNA: TGTGCCAGTATGGGGACAGGCTCCTACAATGAG. It translates to CASMGTGSYNE. The CDR3 in full is CASMGTGSYNEQFF.

As to this clone: The read stops 3 residues short of the end of the CDR3; the missing end is completed from the germline J gene. The genes are TRBV7-2 and TRBJ2-5; 8 nucleotides line up with TRBD1. This CDR3 region has 14 residues. With V trimmed by 4 bases and J by 0 bases, 1 base remained unmatched. Germline CDR1 reads SGHTA; CDR2 reads FQGNSA. CDR3 loop: CASSWTGNQETQYF. The covered CDR3 bases are TGTGCCAGCAGCTGGACAGGGAACCAAGAGACC.

A note on this clone: The read terminates 3 residues ahead of where the CDR3 ends, so the germline J gene completes it. The chain links TRBV19 to TRBJ1-6; maybe TRBD1 (5 bases). Germline CDR1 reads LNHDA; CDR2 reads SQIVND (reference sequence). This CDR3 has 11 residues. CDR3 region: CASSTRGALHF. Incomplete CDR3 DNA: TGTGCCAGTAGCACCCGGGGGGCC.